These 19 T cell receptor beta chains originate from one sample sequenced in a study of T and B cells in COVID-19 patients (dated by TCRdb to 2018 to 2021). TRB repertoires were amplified using about 220-500 ng of genomic DNA isolated from blood. The listed sequencing device is Illumina MiSeq. TRB rearrangements were amplified by multiplex PCR with BIOMED2 TRB-A/B primer pools. TCRdb itself trimmed the public reads at Q25 with fastp, ran MiXCR and retained productive beta chains. Records with the same CDR3 protein are collapsed into one entry carrying the most frequent genes and DNA. In this sample the table shows approximately 18,000 distinct CDR3 sequences, approximately 30% of which occur a single time. 3.5% to 4.5% of the sample is taken by the ten largest. The sequencing input was blood. The receptor set was obtained from a human donor who had recovered from COVID-19.

The gene calls are TRBV28 and TRBJ2-2; possibly TRBD1 for D (5 bases). The CDR3 totals 15 residues. CDR1 is MDHEN, CDR2 SYDVKM, per germline. The germline V and J ends were trimmed by 1 base and 4 bases, with 10 bases remaining between them. As DNA, the CDR3 is TGTGCCAGCAGTTTATTTGGGGCCGCCACCGGGGAGCTGTTTTTT. As protein: CASSLFGAATGELFF.

The genes are TRBV6-5 and TRBJ2-5, with D maybe TRBD2 (5 bases). Trimming cost V 6 bases and J 5 bases, with 16 bases left between them. This CDR3 comprises 14 residues. Per the germline V gene, CDR1 is MNHEY and CDR2 is SVGAGI. The CDR3 loop is CASSLGPGLETQYF. CDR3 sequence (DNA): TGTGCCAGCAGCTTAGGCCCGGGGTTGGAGACCCAGTACTTC.

J is TRBJ1-1 and V is TRBV5-6; D is uncertain. Trimming took 3 bases from V and 0 from J, leaving 12 bases between them. Germline values: CDR1 SGHDT, CDR2 YYEEEE. This CDR3 spans 15 amino acids. The CDR3 reads CASSWLGGLNTEAFF. The CDR3 bases are TGTGCCAGCAGCTGGTTAGGAGGATTGAACACTGAAGCTTTCTTT.

As for this clonotype: The conserved phenylalanine or tryptophan is not found at the CDR3 terminus, so this likely reflects a read error. The chain is built from TRBV6-1 and TRBJ2-5; D is unresolved. The CDR3 is made up of 14 amino acids. Germline V CDR1 and CDR2: MNHNS, SASEGT. V lost 2 bases and J lost 1, with 8 bases in between. CDR3 sequence (DNA): TGTGCCAGCAGTGAATTGGGCCTCCAAGAGACCCAGTACCTC. Translated: CASSELGLQETQYL.

This clonotype was detected a few times. The chain uses TRBV6-5 and TRBJ1-2; a weak D match, TRBD1 (5 bases). The CDR3 is 13 amino acids. The V and J ends lost 2 bases and 4 bases respectively, with 8 bases between them. Looked up from germline, CDR1 is MNHEY and CDR2 is SVGAGI. The CDR3 coding sequence is TGTGCCAGCAGTTACGAAGACAGCTATGGCTACACCTTC. This sequence encodes CASSYEDSYGYTF.

With regard to this clonotype: The germline gene is not matched at one end of the junction; a read error may be the cause. This sequence joins TRBV5-6 and TRBJ2-1; no definite D call. Germline V CDR1 and CDR2: SGHDT, YYEEEE. The CDR3 is 11 amino acids. CDR3 amino acids: CARSSANEQFF. The CDR3 region has the DNA TGTGCCAGAAGCTCCGCCAATGAGCAGTTCTTC. The full variable domain, with the rest looked up from reference TRBV5-6 and TRBJ2-1, is DAGVTQSPTHLIKTRGQQVTLRCSPKSGHDTVSWYQQALGQGPQFIFQYYEEEERQRGNFPDRFSGHQFPNYSSELNVNALLLGDSALYLCARSSANEQFFGPGTRLTVL.

The sample holds many counts of this clonotype. V gene TRBV5-4 combines with J gene TRBJ2-1; 7 nucleotides align to TRBD1. This CDR3 is built from 14 residues. From germline, CDR1 is SGHNT and CDR2 YYREEE (reference sequence). J lost 7 bases, V lost 0 bases, and 4 bases had no gene match. The CDR3 is CASSLAPQGNEQFF. CDR3 sequence (DNA): TGTGCCAGCAGCTTGGCCCCACAGGGGAATGAGCAGTTCTTC.

The chain combines TRBV6-5 with TRBJ2-3; D uncertain. The V gene lost 7 bases and the J gene lost 1 base, with 9 bases spanning the gap. Germline CDR1 and CDR2: MNHEY and SVGAGI. CDR3 length equals 13 residues. CDR3 sequence reads: CASTSGGTDTQYF. The CDR3, as DNA: TGTGCCAGCACCTCCGGCGGCACAGATACGCAGTATTTT.

The sample holds many counts of this clonotype. The chain links TRBV6-5 to TRBJ1-2; weak D call: TRBD1 (5 bases). Per germline, CDR1 MNHEY and CDR2 SVGAGI. CDR3 length equals 15 residues. V lost 5 bases and J 0 bases, leaving 13 bases between the germline ends. In DNA, the CDR3 is TGTGCCAGCAGTCGGGGCGGGAAAGCTAACTATGGCTACACCTTC. It is translated as CASSRGGKANYGYTF.

The V gene is TRBV6-1, the J gene TRBJ2-1; D perhaps matches TRBD1 (7 bases). The CDR3 length is 15 residues. Germline V lookup: CDR1 MNHNS, CDR2 SASEGT. V was pared by 6 bases and J by 4 bases, with 16 bases between. Here the CDR3 DNA reads TGTGCCAGCAGGGGAGGACAGGATACTTACAATGAGCAGTTCTTC. It yields the protein CASRGGQDTYNEQFF.

By sample fraction, this clonotype is medium-sized. The rearrangement uses TRBV19 and TRBJ2-1; D not resolved. V gave up 0 bases and J gave up 2 bases, with 8 bases separating them. The CDR3 length is 15 residues. CDR1 is LNHDA and CDR2 is SQIVND in the germline V gene (reference sequence). The CDR3 region is CASSIDSAAYNEQFF. As DNA, the CDR3 is TGTGCCAGTAGTATAGACTCGGCAGCCTACAATGAGCAGTTCTTC.

This clonotype has a handful of counts. V and J are TRBV6-4 and TRBJ1-5; D may be TRBD1 (5 bases). Per the germline V gene, CDR1 is MRHNA and CDR2 is SNTAGT. The CDR3 is 15 amino acids. V lost 3 bases to trimming and J lost 1 base, with 10 bases between them. The CDR3 DNA reads TGTGCCAGCAGTGAGTGGGGGGGAAGCAATCAGCCCCAGCATTTT. It encodes CASSEWGGSNQPQHF.

This sequence joins TRBV5-1 and TRBJ1-1, with a tentative D call TRBD1 (5 bases). Germline V gene sequence: CDR1 SGHRS, CDR2 YFSETQ. The CDR3 has 14 amino acids. Trimming removed 4 bases at V and 3 bases at J, with 13 bases between. The CDR3, as DNA: TGCGCCAGCAGCAGCAGGGAATTGGACACTGAAGCTTTCTTT. This encodes CASSSRELDTEAFF.

Many counts were recorded for this clonotype. This chain links TRBV6-1 with TRBJ2-3; 9 bases line up with TRBD1. The ends lost 5 bases at V and 4 bases at J; junction bases unmatched: 7. The CDR3 sequence is 15 residues long. Germline V lookup: CDR1 MNHNS, CDR2 SASEGT. The CDR3 here is CASSLGQGASDTQYF. CDR3 sequence (DNA): TGTGCCAGCAGTCTGGGACAGGGAGCGTCAGATACGCAGTATTTT.

This clonotype was observed a handful of times. This sequence joins TRBV12-3 or TRBV12-4 and TRBJ2-3; 7 nucleotides align to TRBD1. CDR3 length: 14 amino acids. J lost 2 bases, V lost 7 bases, and 6 bases had no gene match. CDR3 nucleotide sequence: TGTGCCAGCAAACGGACAGGAGACACAGATACGCAGTATTTT. Translating gives CASKRTGDTDTQYF.

The J gene is TRBJ1-5, the V gene TRBV20-1; a possible D gene is TRBD1 (5 bases). The V gene lost 6 bases and the J gene lost 6 bases, with 15 bases spanning the gap. The length of the CDR3 is 13 residues. The germline V gene encodes CDR1 DFQATT and CDR2 SNEGSKA (reference sequence). CDR3: CSAAGQGIQPQHF. The CDR3 DNA sequence: TGCAGTGCCGCAGGTCAGGGAATTCAGCCCCAGCATTTT.

This clonotype showed up many times. The rearrangement uses TRBV18 and TRBJ2-1, with D possibly TRBD2 on 5 matching bases. This CDR3 region has 15 residues. Germline V lookup: CDR1 KGHSH, CDR2 LQKENI. Trimming cost V 4 bases and J 6 bases, with 16 bases left between them. CDR3 sequence reads: CASSQVRVQSNEQFF. The CDR3 nucleotides read TGTGCCAGCTCACAGGTGCGGGTACAGTCCAATGAGCAGTTCTTC.

This chain joins TRBV27 and TRBJ2-3; 10 nucleotides line up with TRBD2. Trimming took 3 bases from V and 4 from J; bases not matched to a gene: 7. Looked up from germline, CDR1 is MNHEY and CDR2 is SMNVEV (reference sequence). CDR3 size: 16 residues. The DNA for the CDR3 is TGTGCCAGCAGTTTCCTAGCGGGGGCCCAGCCAGATACGCAGTATTTT. Translating it yields CASSFLAGAQPDTQYF.

Concerning this clonotype itself: This may be a read error, as it is one base from a much larger clone. J is TRBJ2-3 and V is TRBV6-2 or TRBV6-3; 7 nucleotides agree with TRBD1. Germline lookup yields CDR1 MNHEY and CDR2 SVGEGT. The CDR3 is made up of 10 amino acids. The CDR3 nucleotides read TGTGTCAGCAGGGGGGATACGCAGTATTTT. Its translation: CVSRGDTQYF.